Listed below are T cell receptor beta chains from one sample, sequenced in a study of cytomegalovirus exposure and HLA in healthy donors. Using immunoSEQ multiplex PCR, the repertoire was profiled, and TCRdb retains in-frame clones only, with some absent. The sample records 100,000 to 150,000 clones, 55% to 80% being singletons. Sequencing used PBMCs. The source of these receptors is a woman aged 40 to 49 in good health and CMV-seronegative. CDR3s include the opening cysteine and the closing phenylalanine or tryptophan. The order of the fields is V gene, D gene, J gene, CDR3 protein. The D gene is left open where the match is weak.

v_call: TRBV4-3; d_call: -; j_call: TRBJ2-3; cdr3_aa: CASSPRTGGGTDTQYF
v_call: TRBV6-1; d_call: TRBD1; j_call: TRBJ2-1; cdr3_aa: CASSEAGQGPRNEQFF
v_call: TRBV18; d_call: -; j_call: TRBJ2-6; cdr3_aa: CASSPTGFGANVLTF
v_call: TRBV30; d_call: -; j_call: TRBJ2-6; cdr3_aa: CAWRVSKRGGLISGANVLTF
v_call: TRBV27; d_call: -; j_call: TRBJ1-2; cdr3_aa: CASTSGSSNYGYTF
v_call: TRBV18; d_call: -; j_call: TRBJ1-1; cdr3_aa: CASSPFRTGNTEAFF
v_call: TRBV7-9; d_call: -; j_call: TRBJ2-7; cdr3_aa: CASSPGRSGEQYF
v_call: TRBV6-1; d_call: TRBD2; j_call: TRBJ2-3; cdr3_aa: CASSEGGGVFTDTQYF
v_call: TRBV28; d_call: -; j_call: TRBJ1-2; cdr3_aa: CASSLRIRAPAVF
v_call: TRBV5-1; d_call: -; j_call: TRBJ2-7; cdr3_aa: CASSPPGDYTEQYF
v_call: TRBV28; d_call: -; j_call: TRBJ2-3; cdr3_aa: CASSPGLLRGTDTQYF
v_call: TRBV5-1; d_call: -; j_call: TRBJ1-4; cdr3_aa: CASSLGGHNEKLFF
v_call: TRBV4-1; d_call: -; j_call: TRBJ2-3; cdr3_aa: CASRSGGTWKEGDTQYF
v_call: TRBV4-3; d_call: -; j_call: TRBJ1-6; cdr3_aa: CASSQDPGAGSSPLHF
v_call: TRBV5-1; d_call: -; j_call: TRBJ2-3; cdr3_aa: CASSFDSSTDTQYF
v_call: TRBV7-8; d_call: -; j_call: TRBJ2-7; cdr3_aa: CASSLKGGGQRSGEQYF
v_call: TRBV19; d_call: TRBD1; j_call: TRBJ1-1; cdr3_aa: CASSLGQGNSRAFF
v_call: TRBV7-2; d_call: -; j_call: TRBJ2-1; cdr3_aa: CASSLATGIFNEQFF
v_call: TRBV7-3; d_call: TRBD1; j_call: TRBJ2-7; cdr3_aa: CASSPSAGQGMPGQYF
v_call: TRBV5-1; d_call: TRBD1; j_call: TRBJ1-2; cdr3_aa: CASSHYRGQGYTF
v_call: TRBV11-2; d_call: -; j_call: TRBJ2-1; cdr3_aa: CASSRDYLGPQFF
v_call: TRBV27; d_call: -; j_call: TRBJ1-6; cdr3_aa: CASSWGEVLTLHF
v_call: TRBV5-1; d_call: TRBD1; j_call: TRBJ2-1; cdr3_aa: CASSHIPGTDTYNEQFF
v_call: TRBV10-3; d_call: TRBD1; j_call: TRBJ1-4; cdr3_aa: CAIRGQGQSEKLFF
v_call: TRBV6-1; d_call: -; j_call: TRBJ1-5; cdr3_aa: CASSTDRLNQPQHF
v_call: TRBV25-1; d_call: TRBD2; j_call: TRBJ2-1; cdr3_aa: CASSELTSGYNEQFF
v_call: TRBV9; d_call: TRBD2; j_call: TRBJ2-5; cdr3_aa: CASSVAPGLAAQETQYF
v_call: TRBV18; d_call: TRBD2; j_call: TRBJ2-1; cdr3_aa: CASSPPGRGLFNEQFF
v_call: TRBV28; d_call: -; j_call: TRBJ1-1; cdr3_aa: CASSLNTGITEAFF
v_call: TRBV28; d_call: TRBD2; j_call: TRBJ2-2; cdr3_aa: CASSIISGGATGELFF
v_call: TRBV18; d_call: TRBD1; j_call: TRBJ2-5; cdr3_aa: CASSPPTGEGTQYF
v_call: TRBV18; d_call: -; j_call: TRBJ2-2; cdr3_aa: CASSPGLQGNTGELFF
v_call: TRBV30; d_call: TRBD1; j_call: TRBJ1-1; cdr3_aa: CAWTRQGAPGLAFF
v_call: TRBV9; d_call: -; j_call: TRBJ1-1; cdr3_aa: CASSLDGLSNTEAFF
v_call: TRBV9; d_call: TRBD2; j_call: TRBJ2-5; cdr3_aa: CASSPDSGPQYF
v_call: TRBV6-5; d_call: -; j_call: TRBJ1-2; cdr3_aa: CASGQTGHTYGYTF
v_call: TRBV7-2; d_call: -; j_call: TRBJ1-2; cdr3_aa: CASSPKLPQDGYTF
v_call: TRBV4-1; d_call: TRBD1; j_call: TRBJ1-1; cdr3_aa: CASSRDRGNAEAFF
v_call: TRBV7-3; d_call: -; j_call: TRBJ1-1; cdr3_aa: CASSLLPRGEAFF
v_call: TRBV5-8; d_call: TRBD1; j_call: TRBJ1-2; cdr3_aa: CASSPGQKYGYTF
v_call: TRBV11-1; d_call: -; j_call: TRBJ2-3; cdr3_aa: CASRQDADGIPSTDTQYF
v_call: TRBV7-9; d_call: -; j_call: TRBJ1-1; cdr3_aa: CASSPRDISTEAFF
v_call: TRBV27; d_call: -; j_call: TRBJ1-2; cdr3_aa: CATYAGRLNSNYGYTF
v_call: TRBV28; d_call: -; j_call: TRBJ1-1; cdr3_aa: CASTPGLMNTEAFF
v_call: TRBV4-1; d_call: TRBD1; j_call: TRBJ1-2; cdr3_aa: CASSPTRSDPRGYGYTF
v_call: TRBV6-5; d_call: TRBD1; j_call: TRBJ1-2; cdr3_aa: CASSSPGQGNNGYTF
v_call: TRBV6-5; d_call: -; j_call: TRBJ1-1; cdr3_aa: CASSYGRIMNTEAFF
v_call: TRBV7-2; d_call: TRBD1; j_call: TRBJ1-5; cdr3_aa: CASSLGQRNQPQHF
v_call: TRBV6-6; d_call: TRBD1; j_call: TRBJ1-5; cdr3_aa: CASRIGQGGQPQHF